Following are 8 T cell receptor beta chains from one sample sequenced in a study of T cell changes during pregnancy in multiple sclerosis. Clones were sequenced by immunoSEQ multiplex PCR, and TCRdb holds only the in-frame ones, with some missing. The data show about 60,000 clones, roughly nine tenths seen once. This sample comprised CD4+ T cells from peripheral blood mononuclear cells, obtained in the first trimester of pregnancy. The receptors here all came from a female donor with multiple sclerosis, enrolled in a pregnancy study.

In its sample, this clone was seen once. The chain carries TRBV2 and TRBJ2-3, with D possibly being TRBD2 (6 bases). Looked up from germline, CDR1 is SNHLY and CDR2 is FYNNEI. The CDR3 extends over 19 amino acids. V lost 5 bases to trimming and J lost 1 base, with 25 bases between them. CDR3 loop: CASSSSGSRSLTGTDTQYF. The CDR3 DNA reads TGTGCCAGCAGTAGTAGCGGTTCTCGATCACTCACTGGCACAGATACGCAGTATTTT.

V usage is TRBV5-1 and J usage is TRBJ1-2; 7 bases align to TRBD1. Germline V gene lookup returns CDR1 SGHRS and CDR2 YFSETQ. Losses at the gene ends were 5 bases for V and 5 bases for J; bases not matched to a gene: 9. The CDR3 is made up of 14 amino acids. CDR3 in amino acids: CASRKTGTDYGYTF. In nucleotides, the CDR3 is TGCGCCAGCAGAAAGACCGGGACAGATTATGGCTACACCTTC.

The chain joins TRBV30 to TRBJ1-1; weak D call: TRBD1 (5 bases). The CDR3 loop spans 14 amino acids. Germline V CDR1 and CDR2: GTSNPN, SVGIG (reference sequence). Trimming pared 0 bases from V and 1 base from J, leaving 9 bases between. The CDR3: CAWSVGRGNTEAFF. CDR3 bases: TGTGCCTGGAGTGTAGGTAGGGGGAACACTGAAGCTTTCTTT.

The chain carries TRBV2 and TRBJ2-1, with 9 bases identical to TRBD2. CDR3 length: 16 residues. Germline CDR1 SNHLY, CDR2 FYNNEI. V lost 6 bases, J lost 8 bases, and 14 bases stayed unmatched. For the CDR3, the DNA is TGTGCCAGCAGCCTCGAAGGAGCGGGGGGCCTGGATGAGCAGTTCTTC. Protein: CASSLEGAGGLDEQFF.

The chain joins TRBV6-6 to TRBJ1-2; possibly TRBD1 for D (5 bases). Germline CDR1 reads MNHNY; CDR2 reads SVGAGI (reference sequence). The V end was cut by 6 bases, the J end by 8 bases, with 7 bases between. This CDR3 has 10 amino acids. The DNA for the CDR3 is TGTGCCAGCAGGAAGGGGGGCTACACCTTC. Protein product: CASRKGGYTF.

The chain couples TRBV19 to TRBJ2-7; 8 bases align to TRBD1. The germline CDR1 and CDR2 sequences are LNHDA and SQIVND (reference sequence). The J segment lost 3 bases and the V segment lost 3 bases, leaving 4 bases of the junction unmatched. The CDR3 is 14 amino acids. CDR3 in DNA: TGTGCCAGTAGTATGGGACAGGTCAGCTACGAGCAGTACTTC. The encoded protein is CASSMGQVSYEQYF.

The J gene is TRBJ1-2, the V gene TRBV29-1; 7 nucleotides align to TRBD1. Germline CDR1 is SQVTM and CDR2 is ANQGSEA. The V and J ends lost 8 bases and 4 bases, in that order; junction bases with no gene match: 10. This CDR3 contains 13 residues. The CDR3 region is CSLYDRVGYGYTF. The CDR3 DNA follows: TGCAGCCTCTACGACAGGGTTGGCTATGGCTACACCTTC.

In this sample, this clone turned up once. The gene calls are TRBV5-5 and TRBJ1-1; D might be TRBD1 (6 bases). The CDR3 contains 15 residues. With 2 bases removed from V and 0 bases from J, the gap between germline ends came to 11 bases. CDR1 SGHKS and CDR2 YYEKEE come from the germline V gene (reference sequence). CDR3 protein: CASSFSGVLNTEAFF. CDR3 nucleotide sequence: TGTGCCAGCAGCTTCTCAGGGGTCCTGAACACTGAAGCTTTCTTT.